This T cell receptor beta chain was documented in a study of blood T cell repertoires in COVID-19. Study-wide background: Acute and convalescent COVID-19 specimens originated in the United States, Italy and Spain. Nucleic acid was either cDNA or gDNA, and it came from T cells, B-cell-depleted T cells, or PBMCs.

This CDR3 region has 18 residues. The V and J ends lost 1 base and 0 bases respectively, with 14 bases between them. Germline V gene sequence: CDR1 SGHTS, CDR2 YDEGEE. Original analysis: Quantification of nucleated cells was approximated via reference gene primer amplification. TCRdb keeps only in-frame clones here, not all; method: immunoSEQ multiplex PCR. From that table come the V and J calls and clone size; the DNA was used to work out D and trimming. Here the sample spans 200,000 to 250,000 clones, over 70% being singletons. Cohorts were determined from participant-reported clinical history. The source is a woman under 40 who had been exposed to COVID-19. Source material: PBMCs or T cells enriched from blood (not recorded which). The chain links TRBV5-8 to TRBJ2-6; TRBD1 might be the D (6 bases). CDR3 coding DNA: TGTGCCAGCAGCTTGATCAGGGGTTCTAGCTCTGGGGCCAACGTCCTGACTTTC. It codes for CASSLIRGSSSGANVLTF.